One and the same sample provided the 20 T cell receptor beta chains below, sequenced in a study of blood T cell repertoires in COVID-19. Clones were read by immunoSEQ multiplex PCR, and TCRdb kept only the in-frame ones, dropping some. Altogether almost 250,000 clones are present, around 87% being singletons, with the ten largest covering 1.5% to 2%. Specimen: PBMCs or T cells enriched from blood (not recorded which). The source is a woman in her forties or fifties who had recovered from COVID-19.

This clone was observed once. V and J are TRBV6-5 and TRBJ2-3; possibly TRBD1 for D (5 bases). CDR1 is MNHEY and CDR2 is SVGAGI in the germline V gene. The V end was cut by 7 bases, the J end by 6 bases, with 11 bases between. This CDR3 comprises 12 residues. CDR3 nucleotides: TGTGCCAGCAAGGGGTGGGGTGATACGCAGTATTTT. It translates to CASKGWGDTQYF.

This clone was counted a single time. The V call is TRBV2, the J call TRBJ1-4, with 9 bases that match TRBD1. The CDR3 spans 17 residues. The V segment lost 6 bases and the J segment 3 bases; nucleotides outside the gene matches: 11. Germline CDR1 and CDR2: SNHLY and FYNNEI. Here the CDR3 reads CASRVPWTGEANEKLFF. The CDR3 coding sequence is TGTGCCAGCAGGGTTCCTTGGACAGGGGAGGCTAATGAAAAACTGTTTTTT. The entire variable domain, with the rest obtained from reference TRBV2 and TRBJ1-4, is as follows: EPEVTQTPSHQVTQMGQEVILRCVPISNHLYFYWYRQILGQKVEFLVSFYNNEISEKSEIFDDQFSVERPDGSNFTLKIRSTKLEDSAMYFCASRVPWTGEANEKLFFGSGTQLSVL.

This clone has a handful of counts. V and J are TRBV3-1 (or the pseudogene TRBV3-2) and TRBJ2-2, with D possibly being TRBD1 (6 bases). Trimming pared 6 bases from V and 0 bases from J, leaving 11 bases between. The CDR3 extends over 15 amino acids. CDR1 is LGHDT and CDR2 is YNNKEL in the germline V gene (reference sequence). In nucleotides, the CDR3 is TGTGCCAGCAGGCCCGACAGGACGAACACCGGGGAGCTGTTTTTT. Translating it yields CASRPDRTNTGELFF.

The DNA for the CDR3 is TGCAGCGTTTCCGCCGCGGGGTTCATGGCAGATACGCAGTATTTT. This encodes CSVSAAGFMADTQYF. The V call is TRBV29-1, the J call TRBJ2-3, with TRBD2 as a possible D gene (6 bases). The CDR3 runs 15 residues. Trimming removed 5 bases from V and 4 bases from J, with 19 bases in between. Germline V gene data show CDR1 as SQVTM and CDR2 as ANQGSEA.

The chain has TRBV2 and TRBJ2-7, with D perhaps matching TRBD2 (6 bases). This CDR3 contains 11 residues. CDR1 is SNHLY and CDR2 is FYNNEI in the germline V gene. V shed 6 bases and J shed 4 bases, with 7 bases lying between them. CDR3 sequence: CASREGYEQYF. The DNA of the CDR3 is TGTGCCAGCAGGGAGGGGTACGAGCAGTACTTC.

The chain has TRBV12-3 or TRBV12-4 and TRBJ1-6; 8 bases line up with TRBD1. The CDR3 is made up of 13 amino acids. V shed 1 base and J 10 bases; nucleotides not matched to a gene: 0. Here the CDR3 reads CASSLGDRSPLHF. The CDR3 coding sequence is TGTGCCAGCAGTTTAGGGGACAGGTCACCCCTCCACTTT.

The CDR3 DNA reads TGTGCCAGCAGCCCGGCAGGTGTGCTTAATACGCAGTATTTT. This sequence encodes CASSPAGVLNTQYF. The rearrangement joins TRBV5-4 to TRBJ2-3; D is uncertain. The CDR3 consists of 14 residues. Germline assignment: CDR1 SGHNT and CDR2 YYREEE (reference sequence). The V end was cut by 4 bases, the J end by 7 bases, with 16 bases between.

The chain couples TRBV19 to TRBJ1-4; TRBD1 matches 8 bases. Germline CDR1 reads LNHDA; CDR2 reads SQIVND (reference sequence). With 5 bases clipped from V and 2 bases from J, the junction kept 1 base outside the gene matches. There are 14 residues in the CDR3. CDR3 in DNA: TGTGCCAGTAGTCGGACAGGGACTAATGAAAAACTGTTTTTT. It codes for CASSRTGTNEKLFF. Filled out from reference TRBV19 and TRBJ1-4, the complete variable domain reads DGGITQSPKYLFRKEGQNVTLSCEQNLNHDAMYWYRQDPGQGLRLIYYSQIVNDFQKGDIAEGYSVSREKKESFPLTVTSAQKNPTAFYLCASSRTGTNEKLFFGSGTQLSVL.

This clone was picked up one time. The CDR3 is CASSYSRSGSTGELFF. The DNA of the CDR3 is TGTGCCAGCAGTTACTCGCGTAGCGGGAGCACCGGGGAGCTGTTTTTT. The chain carries TRBV6-5 and TRBJ2-2, with TRBD2 identical over 9 bases. V gave up 0 bases and J gave up 4 bases; unmatched junction bases: 3. Germline CDR1 MNHEY, CDR2 SVGAGI. This CDR3 region has 16 residues.

J is TRBJ2-1 and V is TRBV19; TRBD2 is a possible D gene (5 bases). This CDR3 is built from 16 residues. V gave up 3 bases and J gave up 4 bases, with 16 bases separating them. CDR1 is LNHDA, CDR2 SQIVND, per germline (reference sequence). CDR3 residues: CASSISSRAYYNEQFF. The DNA for the CDR3 is TGTGCCAGTAGTATTTCGTCGCGGGCCTATTACAATGAGCAGTTCTTC.

The V gene is TRBV3-1 (or the pseudogene TRBV3-2), the J gene TRBJ1-2; 8 nucleotides line up with TRBD1. This CDR3 has 15 amino acids. Germline V gene sequence: CDR1 LGHDT, CDR2 YNNKEL (reference sequence). The J segment lost 7 bases and the V segment lost 3 bases, leaving 10 bases of the junction unmatched. The CDR3 DNA sequence: TGTGCCAGCAGCCAGGCTGTAGGACAGGGTGCTGGCTACACCTTC. Translation: CASSQAVGQGAGYTF.

The rearrangement uses TRBV19 and TRBJ2-1; 8 bases are shared with TRBD2. The trim removed 5 bases at V and 3 bases at J, leaving 3 bases unmatched. The CDR3 is 14 amino acids. The germline V gene has CDR1 LNHDA and CDR2 SQIVND (reference sequence). In DNA form, the CDR3 reads TGTGCCAGTAGTTTAGCGGGACTCTACAATGAGCAGTTCTTC. It is translated as CASSLAGLYNEQFF.

CDR3 DNA sequence: TGCGCCAGCAGCCAAGGCGAGGAGGGGTACACTGAAGCTTTCTTT. Translated: CASSQGEEGYTEAFF. The chain has TRBV4-3 and TRBJ1-1; possibly TRBD1 for D (5 bases). The length of the CDR3 is 15 residues. Deletions cut 1 base from V and 3 bases from J, with 12 bases between. CDR1 is LGHNA and CDR2 is YSLEER in the germline V gene.

The V and J genes are TRBV9 and TRBJ2-1, with D maybe TRBD2 (5 bases). Trimming removed 0 bases from V and 4 bases from J, with 11 bases in between. The CDR3 is 15 residues long. In germline, CDR1 is SGDLS, CDR2 YYNGEE. In DNA form, the CDR3 reads TGTGCCAGCAGCGTAGGTGAGGGAATATACAATGAGCAGTTCTTC. Amino acid sequence: CASSVGEGIYNEQFF.

This clone was observed a single time. This chain connects TRBV5-1 to TRBJ1-2; D is unclear. This CDR3 region has 16 residues. V was clipped by 0 bases and J by 2 bases, with 14 bases between them. In germline, CDR1 is SGHRS, CDR2 YFSETQ. CDR3 in DNA: TGCGCCAGCAGCTTGGAGGTCGGCAGGCCGAACTATGGCTACACCTTC. Its protein product is CASSLEVGRPNYGYTF.

This clone appeared a single time. The chain is built from TRBV2 and TRBJ1-1, with 7 bases identical to TRBD1. Per the germline V gene, CDR1 is SNHLY and CDR2 is FYNNEI. The CDR3 spans 13 residues. After removal of 9 bases from V and 3 bases from J, the junction contained 7 bases not matched to a gene. This chain's CDR3 is CARGNRGHTEAFF. The CDR3, as DNA: TGTGCCAGGGGGAACAGGGGTCACACTGAAGCTTTCTTT.

The chain combines TRBV6-2 or TRBV6-3 with TRBJ2-1; possible D gene TRBD2, 5 bases. With 6 bases removed from V and 9 bases from J, the gap between germline ends came to 21 bases. The CDR3 is 15 residues long. Germline V gives CDR1 MNHEY, CDR2 SVGEGT. The CDR3 DNA follows: TGTGCCAGCAGCCCTGTCTTCGGGATTGCGGTTGAGCAGTTCTTC. This sequence encodes CASSPVFGIAVEQFF.

This clone was counted a few times. The chain combines TRBV18 with TRBJ1-1; possible D gene TRBD1, 6 bases. The CDR3 extends over 17 amino acids. V was pared by 3 bases and J by 1 base, with 18 bases between. Germline assignment: CDR1 KGHSH and CDR2 LQKENI. The CDR3 loop is CASSPAGQHWKNTEAFF. CDR3 bases: TGTGCCAGCTCACCCGCAGGACAGCACTGGAAGAACACTGAAGCTTTCTTT.

The chain has TRBV10-1 and TRBJ1-5; possibly TRBD1 for D (6 bases). Germline values: CDR1 WNHNN, CDR2 SYGVQD (reference sequence). The germline V and J ends were trimmed by 3 bases and 6 bases, with 15 bases remaining between them. The CDR3 length is 15 residues. Written as DNA, the CDR3 is TGCGCCAGCAGTGAAGCGGGGGGCTTAATTCAGCCCCAGCATTTT. It translates to CASSEAGGLIQPQHF.

The chain recombines TRBV15 with TRBJ2-7, with D possibly being TRBD2 (5 bases). Germline V gene lookup returns CDR1 LNHNV and CDR2 YYDKDF (reference sequence). The CDR3 sequence is 17 residues long. V was shortened by 1 base and J by 0 bases, with 16 bases between the two germline ends. DNA of the CDR3: TGTGCCACCAGCAGAGGAGGGATCGGGATAGGCTCCTACGAGCAGTACTTC. Protein sequence: CATSRGGIGIGSYEQYF.